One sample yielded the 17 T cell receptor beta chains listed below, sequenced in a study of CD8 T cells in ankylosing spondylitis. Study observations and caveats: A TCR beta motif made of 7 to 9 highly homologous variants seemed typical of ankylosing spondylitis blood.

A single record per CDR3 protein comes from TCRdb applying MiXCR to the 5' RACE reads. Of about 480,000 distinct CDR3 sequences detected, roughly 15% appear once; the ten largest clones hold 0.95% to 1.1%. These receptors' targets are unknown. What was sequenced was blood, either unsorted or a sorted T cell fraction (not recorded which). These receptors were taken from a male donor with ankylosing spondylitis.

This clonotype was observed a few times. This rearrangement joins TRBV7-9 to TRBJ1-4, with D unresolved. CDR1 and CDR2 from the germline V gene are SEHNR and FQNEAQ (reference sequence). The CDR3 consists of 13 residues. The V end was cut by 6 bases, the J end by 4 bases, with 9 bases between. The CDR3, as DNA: TGTGCCAGCAGTTTAACCGTTAATGAAAAACTGTTTTTT. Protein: CASSLTVNEKLFF.

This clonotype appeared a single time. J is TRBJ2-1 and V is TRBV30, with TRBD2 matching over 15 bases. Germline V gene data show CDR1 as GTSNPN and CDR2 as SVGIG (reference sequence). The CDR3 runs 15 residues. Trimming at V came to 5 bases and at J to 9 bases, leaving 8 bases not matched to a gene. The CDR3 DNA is TGTGCCTGGGGGACAGGGACTAGCGGGGGGACTGAGCAGTTCTTC. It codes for CAWGTGTSGGTEQFF.

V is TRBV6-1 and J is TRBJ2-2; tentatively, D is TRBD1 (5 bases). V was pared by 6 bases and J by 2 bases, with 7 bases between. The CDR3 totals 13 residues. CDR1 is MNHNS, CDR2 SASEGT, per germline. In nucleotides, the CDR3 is TGTGCCAGCAGGGACACCAACACCGGGGAGCTGTTTTTT. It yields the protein CASRDTNTGELFF.

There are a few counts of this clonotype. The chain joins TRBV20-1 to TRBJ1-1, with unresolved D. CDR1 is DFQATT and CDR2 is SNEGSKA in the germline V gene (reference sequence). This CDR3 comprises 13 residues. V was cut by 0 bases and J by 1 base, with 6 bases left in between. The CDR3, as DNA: TGCAGTGCTAGAGAGGCGGGGAACACTGAAGCTTTCTTT. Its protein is CSAREAGNTEAFF.

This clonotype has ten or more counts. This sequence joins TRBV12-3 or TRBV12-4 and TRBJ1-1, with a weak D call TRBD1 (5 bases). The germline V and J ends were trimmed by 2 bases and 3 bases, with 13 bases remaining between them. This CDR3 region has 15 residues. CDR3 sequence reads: CASSLIGRAHTEAFF. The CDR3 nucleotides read TGTGCCAGCAGTTTAATCGGCAGGGCCCACACTGAAGCTTTCTTT.

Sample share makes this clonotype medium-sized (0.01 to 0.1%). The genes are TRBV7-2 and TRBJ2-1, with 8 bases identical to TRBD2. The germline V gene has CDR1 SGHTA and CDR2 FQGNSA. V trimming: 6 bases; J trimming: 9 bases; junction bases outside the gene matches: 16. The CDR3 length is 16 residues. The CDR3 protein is CASSPLVSGGGVEQFF. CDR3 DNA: TGTGCCAGCAGTCCCCTGGTGAGCGGGGGAGGTGTTGAGCAGTTCTTC. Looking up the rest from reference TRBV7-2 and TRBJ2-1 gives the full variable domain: GAGVSQSPSNKVTEKGKDVELRCDPISGHTALYWYRQSLGQGLEFLIYFQGNSAPDKSGLPSDRFSAERTGGSVSTLTIQRTQQEDSAVYLCASSPLVSGGGVEQFFGPGTRLTVL.

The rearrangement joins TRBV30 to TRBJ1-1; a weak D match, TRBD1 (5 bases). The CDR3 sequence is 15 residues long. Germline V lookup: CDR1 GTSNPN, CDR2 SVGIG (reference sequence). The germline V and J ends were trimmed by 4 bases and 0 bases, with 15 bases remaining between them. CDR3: CAWKVTGTMNTEAFF. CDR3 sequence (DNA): TGTGCCTGGAAAGTGACCGGGACTATGAACACTGAAGCTTTCTTT.

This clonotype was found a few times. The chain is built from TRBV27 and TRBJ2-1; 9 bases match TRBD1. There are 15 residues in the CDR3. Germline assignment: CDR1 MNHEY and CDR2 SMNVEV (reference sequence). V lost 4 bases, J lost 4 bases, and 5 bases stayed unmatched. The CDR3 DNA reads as TGTGCCAGCAGTTCCATCGGACAGGGGTACAATGAGCAGTTCTTC. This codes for CASSSIGQGYNEQFF.

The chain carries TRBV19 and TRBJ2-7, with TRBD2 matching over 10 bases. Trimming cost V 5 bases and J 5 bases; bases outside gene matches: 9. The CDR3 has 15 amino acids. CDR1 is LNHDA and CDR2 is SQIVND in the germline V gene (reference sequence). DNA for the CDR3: TGTGCCAGTAGTCCGAGCGGGAGGGAACCCCACGAGCAGTACTTC. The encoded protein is CASSPSGREPHEQYF. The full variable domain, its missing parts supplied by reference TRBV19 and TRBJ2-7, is DGGITQSPKYLFRKEGQNVTLSCEQNLNHDAMYWYRQDPGQGLRLIYYSQIVNDFQKGDIAEGYSVSREKKESFPLTVTSAQKNPTAFYLCASSPSGREPHEQYFGPGTRLTVT.

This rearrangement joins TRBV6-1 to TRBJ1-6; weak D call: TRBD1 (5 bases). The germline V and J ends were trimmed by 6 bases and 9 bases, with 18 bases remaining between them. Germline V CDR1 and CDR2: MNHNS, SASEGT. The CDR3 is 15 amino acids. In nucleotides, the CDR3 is TGTGCCAGCAGCAGATCTAACCGGGGGATTTCACCCCTCCACTTT. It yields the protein CASSRSNRGISPLHF.

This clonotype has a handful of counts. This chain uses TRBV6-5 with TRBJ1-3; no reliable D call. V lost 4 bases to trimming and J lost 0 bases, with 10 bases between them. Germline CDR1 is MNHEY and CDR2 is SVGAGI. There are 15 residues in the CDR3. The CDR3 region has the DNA TGTGCCAGCAGTTTCTCGCAGAGCTCTGGAAACACCATATATTTT. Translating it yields CASSFSQSSGNTIYF.

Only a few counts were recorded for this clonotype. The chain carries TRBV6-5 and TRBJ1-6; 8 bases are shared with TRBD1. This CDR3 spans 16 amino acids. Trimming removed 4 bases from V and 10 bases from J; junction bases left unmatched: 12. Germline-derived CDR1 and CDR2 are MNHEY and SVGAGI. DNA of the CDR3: TGTGCCAGCAGTTTAGGGCCAGGGGGCCAACCATCACCCCTCCACTTT. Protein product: CASSLGPGGQPSPLHF.

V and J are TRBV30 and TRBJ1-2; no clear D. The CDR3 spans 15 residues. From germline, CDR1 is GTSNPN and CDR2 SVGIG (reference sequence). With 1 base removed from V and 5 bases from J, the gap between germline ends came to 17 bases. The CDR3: CAWSEGASARYGYTF. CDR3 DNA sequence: TGTGCCTGGAGTGAGGGTGCAAGCGCGCGATATGGCTACACCTTC. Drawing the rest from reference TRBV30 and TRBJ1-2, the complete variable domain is SQTIHQWPATLVQPVGSPLSLECTVEGTSNPNLYWYRQAAGRGLQLLFYSVGIGQISSEVPQNLSASRPQDRQFILSSKKLLLSDSGFYLCAWSEGASARYGYTFGSGTRLTVV.

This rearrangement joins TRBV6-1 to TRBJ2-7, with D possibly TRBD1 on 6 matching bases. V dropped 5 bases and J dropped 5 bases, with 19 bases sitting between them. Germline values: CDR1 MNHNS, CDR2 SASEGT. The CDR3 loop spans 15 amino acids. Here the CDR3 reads CASSKIRGGNHEQYF. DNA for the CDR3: TGTGCCAGCAGTAAAATCAGGGGTGGGAACCACGAGCAGTACTTC.

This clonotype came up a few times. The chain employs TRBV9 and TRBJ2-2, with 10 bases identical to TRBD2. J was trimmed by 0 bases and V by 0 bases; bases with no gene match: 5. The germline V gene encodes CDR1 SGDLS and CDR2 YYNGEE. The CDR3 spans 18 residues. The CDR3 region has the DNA TGTGCCAGCAGCGTAGCCGCAGCGGGAGGGACGAACACCGGGGAGCTGTTTTTT. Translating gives CASSVAAAGGTNTGELFF.

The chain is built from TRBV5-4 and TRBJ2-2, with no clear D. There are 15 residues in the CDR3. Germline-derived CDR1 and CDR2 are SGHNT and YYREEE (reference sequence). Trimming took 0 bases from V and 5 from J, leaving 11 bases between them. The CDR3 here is CASSLEGFGTGELFF. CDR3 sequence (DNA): TGTGCCAGCAGCTTGGAAGGATTCGGGACCGGGGAGCTGTTTTTT. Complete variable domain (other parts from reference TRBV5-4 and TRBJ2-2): ETGVTQSPTHLIKTRGQQVTLRCSSQSGHNTVSWYQQALGQGPQFIFQYYREEENGRGNFPPRFSGLQFPNYSSELNVNALELDDSALYLCASSLEGFGTGELFFGEGSRLTVL.

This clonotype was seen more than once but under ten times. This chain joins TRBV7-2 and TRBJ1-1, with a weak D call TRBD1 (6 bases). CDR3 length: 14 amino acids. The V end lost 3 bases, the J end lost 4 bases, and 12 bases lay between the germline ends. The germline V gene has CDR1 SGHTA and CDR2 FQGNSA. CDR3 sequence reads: CASSFNRAGTEAFF. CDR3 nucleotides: TGTGCCAGCAGCTTTAACAGGGCTGGCACTGAAGCTTTCTTT.